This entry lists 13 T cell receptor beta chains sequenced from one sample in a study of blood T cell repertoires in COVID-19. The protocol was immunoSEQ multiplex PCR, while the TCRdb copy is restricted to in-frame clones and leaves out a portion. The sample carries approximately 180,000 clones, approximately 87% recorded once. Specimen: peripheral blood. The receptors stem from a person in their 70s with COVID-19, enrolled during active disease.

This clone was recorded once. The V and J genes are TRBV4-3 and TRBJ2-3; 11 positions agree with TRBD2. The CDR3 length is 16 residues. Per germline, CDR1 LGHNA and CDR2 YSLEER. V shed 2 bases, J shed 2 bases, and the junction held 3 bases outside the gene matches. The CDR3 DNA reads TGCGCCAGCAGCCAACGACTAGCGGGAATCACAGATACGCAGTATTTT. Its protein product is CASSQRLAGITDTQYF.

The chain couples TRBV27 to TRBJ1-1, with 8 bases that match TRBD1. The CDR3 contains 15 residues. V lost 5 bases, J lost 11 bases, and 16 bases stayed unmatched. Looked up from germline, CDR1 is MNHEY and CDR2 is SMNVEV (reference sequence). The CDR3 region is CASSPLDRAIRDAFF. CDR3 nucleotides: TGTGCCAGCAGTCCCCTGGACAGGGCTATTCGGGACGCTTTCTTT.

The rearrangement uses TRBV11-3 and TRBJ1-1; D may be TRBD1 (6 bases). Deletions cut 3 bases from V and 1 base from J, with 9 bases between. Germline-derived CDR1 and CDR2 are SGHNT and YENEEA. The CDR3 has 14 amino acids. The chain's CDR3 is CASSLGAANTEAFF. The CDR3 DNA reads TGTGCCAGCAGCTTGGGGGCGGCGAACACTGAAGCTTTCTTT.

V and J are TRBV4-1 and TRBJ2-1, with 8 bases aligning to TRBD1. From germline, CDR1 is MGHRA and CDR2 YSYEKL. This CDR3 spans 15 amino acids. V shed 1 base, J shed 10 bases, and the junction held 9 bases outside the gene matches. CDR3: CASSQAGQGSGEQFF. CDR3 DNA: TGCGCCAGCAGCCAAGCTGGACAGGGTTCAGGGGAGCAGTTCTTC.

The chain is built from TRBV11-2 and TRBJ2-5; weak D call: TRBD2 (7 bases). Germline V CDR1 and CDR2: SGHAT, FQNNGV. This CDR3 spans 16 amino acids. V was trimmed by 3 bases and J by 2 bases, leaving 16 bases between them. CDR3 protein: CASSLFVGGQQETQYF. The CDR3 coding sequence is TGTGCCAGCAGCTTGTTTGTGGGGGGGCAACAAGAGACCCAGTACTTC.

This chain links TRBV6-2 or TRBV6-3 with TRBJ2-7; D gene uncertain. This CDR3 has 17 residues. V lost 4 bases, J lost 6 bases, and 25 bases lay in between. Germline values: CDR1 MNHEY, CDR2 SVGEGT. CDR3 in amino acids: CASSFPTSSGGFFEQYF. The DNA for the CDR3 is TGTGCCAGCAGTTTCCCTACCTCGAGTGGCGGCTTCTTCGAGCAGTACTTC.

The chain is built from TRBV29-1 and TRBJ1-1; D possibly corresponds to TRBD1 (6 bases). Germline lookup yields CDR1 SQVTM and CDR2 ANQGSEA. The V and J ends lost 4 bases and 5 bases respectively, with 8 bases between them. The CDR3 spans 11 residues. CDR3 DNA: TGCAGCGTTGGAAGGGGGACTGAAGCTTTCTTT. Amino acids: CSVGRGTEAFF.

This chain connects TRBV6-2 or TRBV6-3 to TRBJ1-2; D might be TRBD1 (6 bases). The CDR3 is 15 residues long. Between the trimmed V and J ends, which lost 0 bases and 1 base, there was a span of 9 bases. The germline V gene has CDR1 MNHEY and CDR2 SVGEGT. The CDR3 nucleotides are TGTGCCAGCAGTTACTCCAGGGGCGATAACTATGGCTACACCTTC. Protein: CASSYSRGDNYGYTF.

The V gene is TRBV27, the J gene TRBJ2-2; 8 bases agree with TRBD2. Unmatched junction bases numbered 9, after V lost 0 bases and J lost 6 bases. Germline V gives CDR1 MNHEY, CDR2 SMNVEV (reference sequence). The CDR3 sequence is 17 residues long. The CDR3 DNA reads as TGTGCCAGCAGTTTATCTAAAAAGCGGGAGCCAGCCGGGGAGCTGTTTTTT. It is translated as CASSLSKKREPAGELFF.

In DNA, the CDR3 is TGTGCCAGCAGTTTTGGAGGGCAGTCAACTTTCTTT. Encoded protein: CASSFGGQSTFF. The chain combines TRBV12-3 or TRBV12-4 with TRBJ1-1; no firm D call. This CDR3 has 12 residues. Trimming took 3 bases from V and 12 from J, leaving 14 bases between them.

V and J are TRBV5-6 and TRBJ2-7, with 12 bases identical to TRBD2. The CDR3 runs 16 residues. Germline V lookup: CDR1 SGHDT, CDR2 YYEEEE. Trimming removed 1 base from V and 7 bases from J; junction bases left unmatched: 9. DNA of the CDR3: TGTGCCAGCAGCTTGTTTAGGACTAGCGGGGTCTCAGAGCAGTACTTC. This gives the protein CASSLFRTSGVSEQYF.

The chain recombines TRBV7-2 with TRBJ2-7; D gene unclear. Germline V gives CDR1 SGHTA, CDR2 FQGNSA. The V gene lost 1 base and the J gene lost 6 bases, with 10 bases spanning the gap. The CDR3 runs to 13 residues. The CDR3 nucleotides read TGTGCCAGCAGCTTAGGACAAATTGGCGAGCAGTACTTC. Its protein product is CASSLGQIGEQYF. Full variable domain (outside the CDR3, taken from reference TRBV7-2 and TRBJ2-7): GAGVSQSPSNKVTEKGKDVELRCDPISGHTALYWYRQSLGQGLEFLIYFQGNSAPDKSGLPSDRFSAERTGGSVSTLTIQRTQQEDSAVYLCASSLGQIGEQYFGPGTRLTVT.

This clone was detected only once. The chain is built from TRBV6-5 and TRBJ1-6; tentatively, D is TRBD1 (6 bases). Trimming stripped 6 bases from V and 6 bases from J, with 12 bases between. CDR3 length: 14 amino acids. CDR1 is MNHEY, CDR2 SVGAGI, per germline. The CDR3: CASRTDRSNSPLHF. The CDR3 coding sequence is TGTGCCAGCAGAACCGACAGGTCTAATTCACCCCTCCACTTT.